These 9 T cell receptor beta chains came from one sample sequenced in a study of T cells in narcolepsy. The method was immunoSEQ multiplex PCR; TCRdb's version includes in-frame clones alone and lacks a portion of them. The table has 25,000 to 35,000 clones, around 83% seen once. Input material: CD45RA- memory CD4+ T cells from PBMCs. The receptors come from a human donor with narcolepsy.

This clone was recorded once. The chain couples TRBV6-5 to TRBJ1-5; D ambiguous. Germline CDR1 MNHEY, CDR2 SVGAGI. Trimming cost V 10 bases and J 1 base, with 8 bases left between them. CDR3 length: 12 residues. CDR3 protein: CAISGSNQPQHF. In DNA, the CDR3 is TGTGCCATCTCCGGGAGCAATCAGCCCCAGCATTTT.

V and J are TRBV6-1 and TRBJ2-5, with TRBD1 identical over 7 bases. The J call may be wrong; the DNA end is better matched by TRBJ2-7. The germline CDR1 and CDR2 sequences are MNHNS and SASEGT. The CDR3 is made up of 15 amino acids. The CDR3 sequence is CASGTGTAFLYEQYF. The CDR3 DNA reads as TGTGCCAGCGGCACCGGGACAGCATTCCTCTACGAGCAGTACTTC.

The chain employs TRBV19 and TRBJ1-1, with D perhaps TRBD1 (6 bases). V lost 6 bases and J lost 4, with 18 bases in between. The CDR3 is 15 residues long. The germline V gene encodes CDR1 LNHDA and CDR2 SQIVND (reference sequence). This CDR3 is CASSGTTGTGTEAFF. The CDR3 DNA is TGTGCCAGTAGCGGGACTACAGGGACGGGCACTGAAGCTTTCTTT.

The chain employs TRBV4-3 and TRBJ2-3; the D is unclear. The CDR3 loop spans 13 amino acids. V was cut by 1 base and J by 7 bases, with 9 bases left in between. Germline V gene data show CDR1 as LGHNA and CDR2 as YSLEER. For the CDR3, the DNA is TGCGCCAGCAGCCAAGGAGGCCCCAATACGCAGTATTTT. Residues: CASSQGGPNTQYF.

The genes are TRBV6-1 and TRBJ1-6, with a weak D call TRBD1 (6 bases). CDR3 length equals 14 residues. V was pared by 6 bases and J by 6 bases, with 12 bases between. Per germline, CDR1 MNHNS and CDR2 SASEGT. The CDR3 DNA sequence: TGTGCCAGCAGACCCCGGACAGCTAATTCACCCCTCCACTTT. Translating gives CASRPRTANSPLHF.

J is TRBJ2-7 and V is TRBV29-1, with TRBD2 identical over 8 bases. This CDR3 is built from 14 residues. Germline V gene lookup returns CDR1 SQVTM and CDR2 ANQGSEA. Losses at the gene ends were 7 bases for V and 3 bases for J; bases not matched to a gene: 11. CDR3 coding DNA: TGCAGCGCCGGGGGGGAGGGTTCTGTCTACGAGCAGTACTTC. It encodes CSAGGEGSVYEQYF.

The chain recombines TRBV5-1 with TRBJ2-2, with a tentative D call TRBD2 (6 bases). Germline assignment: CDR1 SGHRS and CDR2 YFSETQ. Trimming shortened V by 1 base and J by 3 bases, and 10 bases separated the two germline ends. This CDR3 has 15 amino acids. The CDR3 nucleotides are TGCGCCAGCAGCTTGTGGAGGGGCGACACCGGGGAGCTGTTTTTT. This gives the protein CASSLWRGDTGELFF.

This rearrangement joins TRBV7-2 to TRBJ2-7; D is possibly TRBD2 (6 bases). Per the germline V gene, CDR1 is SGHTA and CDR2 is FQGNSA. Trimming left V 2 bases short and J 3 bases short, with 14 bases between. CDR3 size: 15 residues. For the CDR3, the DNA is TGTGCCAGCAGCTTACAGTGGCGGGGTGGCTACGAGCAGTACTTC. This sequence encodes CASSLQWRGGYEQYF.

This clone showed up just once. The V call is TRBV11-2, the J call TRBJ2-7; D call uncertain. This CDR3 spans 14 amino acids. Trimming stripped 0 bases from V and 3 bases from J, with 9 bases between. From germline, CDR1 is SGHAT and CDR2 FQNNGV. As DNA, the CDR3 is TGTGCCAGCAGCTTAGAAAGTGAGGTCTACGAGCAGTACTTC. Translating gives CASSLESEVYEQYF.